Listed below are T cell receptor beta chains from one sample, sequenced in a study of cytomegalovirus exposure and HLA in healthy donors. Clones were read by immunoSEQ multiplex PCR, and TCRdb kept only the in-frame ones, dropping some. The data show about 110,000 clones, less than 80% seen once. The sequencing sample was made of PBMCs. All receptors derive from a woman aged 45 to 65 in good health and CMV-seropositive. Both conserved end residues are part of each CDR3. The D gene is left open where the match is weak. Not every row has a clone size; where given, it reads once, few, many or a size class.

j_call | cdr3_length | v_call | clone_size | d_call | cdr3_nt | cdr3_aa
TRBJ2-3 | 17 | TRBV7-2 | - | TRBD2 | TGTGCCAGCAGCTTAGTACCCATTAGCGGGGGCACAGATACGCAGTATTTT | CASSLVPISGGTDTQYF
TRBJ2-7 | 16 | TRBV7-9 | - | TRBD1 | TGTGCCAGCAGCTCGACACGGACAGGGAGCCTCTACGAGCAGTACTTC | CASSSTRTGSLYEQYF
TRBJ1-1 | 14 | TRBV9 | - | - | TGTGCCAGCTCCCGGGGGGGTATGAACACTGAAGCTTTCTTT | CASSRGGMNTEAFF
TRBJ1-3 | 14 | TRBV5-1 | - | TRBD1 | TGCGCCAGCAGTCCCGGGACAGGTGGGAACACCATATATTTT | CASSPGTGGNTIYF
TRBJ2-5 | 11 | TRBV20-1 | - | - | TGCAGTGGTCCTAGCGCGGGGACCCAGTACTTC | CSGPSAGTQYF
TRBJ1-2 | 13 | TRBV5-1 | - | TRBD1 | TGCGCCAGCAGCCCCGACAGGGGCCATGGCTACACCTTC | CASSPDRGHGYTF
TRBJ2-2 | 14 | TRBV4-1 | - | - | TGCGCCAGCAGCCAAAACACCTTTACCGGGGAGCTGTTTTTT | CASSQNTFTGELFF
TRBJ1-6 | 13 | TRBV10-1 | - | - | TGCGCCGCCAAAGGGGGTGGCAGTTCACCCCTCCACTTT | CAAKGGGSSPLHF
TRBJ2-7 | 17 | TRBV18 | once | TRBD1 | TGTGCCAGCTCACCACAGGGGACAGGGGGCTTCTCCTACGAGCAGTACTTC | CASSPQGTGGFSYEQYF
TRBJ2-2 | 15 | TRBV7-9 | few | TRBD2 | TGTGCCAGCAGTGCGAGCGGGGGGCTGACCGGGGAGCTGTTTTTT | CASSASGGLTGELFF
TRBJ2-3 | 17 | TRBV4-3 | once | TRBD1 | TGCGCCAGCAGCCAAGTTGCCGGGACAGGGGGCGCAGATACGCAGTATTTT | CASSQVAGTGGADTQYF
TRBJ1-1 | 14 | TRBV7-9 | - | TRBD1 | TGTTCCAGCAGAACCGGGACAGGGAACACTGAAGCTTTCTTT | CSSRTGTGNTEAFF
TRBJ2-7 | 12 | TRBV5-6 | - | - | TGTGCCAGCAGCCTCCTGTCCTACGAGCAGTACTTC | CASSLLSYEQYF
TRBJ2-1 | 14 | TRBV29-1 | few | - | TGCAGCGTTGAAGGGAGCGGCCTTACGAATGAGCAGTTCTTC | CSVEGSGLTNEQFF
TRBJ2-1 | 15 | TRBV6-6 | - | - | TGTGCCAGCAGTCAGCAAGGCGGGCCCTACAATGAGCAGTTCTTC | CASSQQGGPYNEQFF
TRBJ2-3 | 13 | TRBV7-2 | - | TRBD2 | TGTGCCAGCAGCTTAACGGGAGGTGATACGCAGTATTTT | CASSLTGGDTQYF
TRBJ2-6 | 16 | TRBV7-6 | - | TRBD1 | TGTGCCAGCAGCTCGGGACAGGGCTCTGGGGCCAACGTCCTGACTTTC | CASSSGQGSGANVLTF